One and the same sample provided the 19 T cell receptor beta chains below, sequenced in a study of cytomegalovirus exposure and HLA in healthy donors. Using immunoSEQ multiplex PCR, the repertoire was profiled, and TCRdb retains in-frame clones only, with some absent. This table holds approximately 59,000 clones, nearly 95% found once. The source material was PBMCs. These receptors were taken from a man aged 18-30 years in good health and CMV-seropositive.

V is TRBV5-4 and J is TRBJ2-7, with 7 nucleotides matching TRBD1. Germline assignment: CDR1 SGHNT and CDR2 YYREEE (reference sequence). The J segment lost 6 bases and the V segment lost 5 bases, leaving 5 bases of the junction unmatched. This CDR3 is built from 12 residues. CDR3: CASSSPGGEQYF. As DNA, the CDR3 is TGTGCCAGCAGTTCCCCAGGGGGCGAGCAGTACTTC.

The table lists this clone with a count of one. V and J are TRBV28 and TRBJ2-1, with 8 bases identical to TRBD2. V was clipped by 7 bases and J by 2 bases; unmatched bases: 4. In germline, CDR1 is MDHEN, CDR2 SYDVKM. The CDR3 covers 14 residues. The CDR3 is CASKTSGPYNEQFF. CDR3 DNA sequence: TGTGCCAGCAAAACTAGCGGTCCCTACAATGAGCAGTTCTTC.

This clone occurred a few times. The sample carries other DNA sequences with the same CDR3. This chain connects TRBV27 to TRBJ2-2, with 10 bases that match TRBD2. The CDR3 runs to 16 residues. The V segment lost 3 bases and the J segment 0 bases; nucleotides outside the gene matches: 1. Per germline, CDR1 MNHEY and CDR2 SMNVEV (reference sequence). The CDR3 nucleotides read TGTGCCAGCAGTTTCACTAGCGGGGCGAACACCGGGGAGCTGTTTTTT. Its translation: CASSFTSGANTGELFF.

J is TRBJ2-7 and V is TRBV7-9; 12 nucleotides line up with TRBD2. This CDR3 contains 13 residues. The J segment lost 12 bases and the V segment lost 5 bases, leaving 8 bases of the junction unmatched. CDR1 and CDR2 (germline): SEHNR, FQNEAQ (reference sequence). This chain's CDR3 is CASSEGLAGGLYF. CDR3 coding DNA: TGTGCCAGCAGCGAGGGACTAGCGGGTGGGCTGTACTTC. The variable domain in full, completed from reference TRBV7-9 and TRBJ2-7, reads DTGVSQNPRHKITKRGQNVTFRCDPISEHNRLYWYRQTLGQGPEFLTYFQNEAQLEKSRLLSDRFSAERPKGSFSTLEIQRTEQGDSAMYLCASSEGLAGGLYFGPGTRLTVT.

The DNA for the CDR3 is TGCAGCGCGAGAGGACTAGCGGGACCAGATACGCAGTATTTT. Translation gives CSARGLAGPDTQYF. The J gene is TRBJ2-3, the V gene TRBV29-1; 12 nucleotides agree with TRBD2. V lost 7 bases to trimming and J lost 4 bases; unmatched junction nucleotides: 6. The germline V gene has CDR1 SQVTM and CDR2 ANQGSEA. The CDR3 is 14 amino acids.

The chain recombines TRBV27 with TRBJ1-5; the match to TRBD1 covers 7 bases. The CDR3 length is 14 residues. Trimming took 8 bases from V and 2 from J; bases not matched to a gene: 6. Germline V gene lookup returns CDR1 MNHEY and CDR2 SMNVEV (reference sequence). CDR3 sequence (DNA): TGTGCCAGCCGACAGGGCTTGGGCAATCAGCCCCAGCATTTT. It encodes CASRQGLGNQPQHF.

This rearrangement joins TRBV18 to TRBJ1-2; the D gene is possibly TRBD1 (6 bases). CDR1 is KGHSH, CDR2 LQKENI, per germline. CDR3 length: 14 amino acids. V was pared by 3 bases and J by 5 bases, with 13 bases between. CDR3 sequence (DNA): TGTGCCAGCTCACCCGAACAGGGAGTGTATGGCTACACCTTC. It is translated as CASSPEQGVYGYTF.

The J gene is TRBJ1-3, the V gene TRBV7-2; D is unclear. V lost 3 bases and J 3 bases, leaving 6 bases between the germline ends. The CDR3 is 13 residues long. Germline CDR1 reads SGHTA; CDR2 reads FQGNSA. In DNA, the CDR3 is TGTGCCAGCAGCTTTTACAATGGAAACACCATATATTTT. As protein: CASSFYNGNTIYF. The full variable domain, rest sourced from reference TRBV7-2 and TRBJ1-3, is GAGVSQSPSNKVTEKGKDVELRCDPISGHTALYWYRQSLGQGLEFLIYFQGNSAPDKSGLPSDRFSAERTGGSVSTLTIQRTQQEDSAVYLCASSFYNGNTIYFGEGSWLTVV.

V gene TRBV28 combines with J gene TRBJ2-7, with 9 bases identical to TRBD1. V was pared by 5 bases and J by 5 bases, with 7 bases of the junction left unmatched. CDR1 is MDHEN and CDR2 is SYDVKM in the germline V gene. CDR3 length: 14 amino acids. The CDR3 DNA reads TGTGCCAGCAGTCGTCCGGACAGGGGCAACGAGCAGTACTTC. Encoded protein: CASSRPDRGNEQYF. Using reference TRBV28 and TRBJ2-7 for the parts outside the CDR3, the full variable domain is DVKVTQSSRYLVKRTGEKVFLECVQDMDHENMFWYRQDPGLGLRLIYFSYDVKMKEKGDIPEGYSVSREKKERFSLILESASTNQTSMYLCASSRPDRGNEQYFGPGTRLTVT.

Notes on this clone: One end of the junction does not line up with germline, which may come from a read error. The chain has TRBV7-2 and TRBJ1-2; 7 positions match TRBD1. CDR1 and CDR2 (germline): SGHTA, FQGNSA. CDR3 length: 14 amino acids. Here the CDR3 reads CASSLENAGQIIRF. In DNA form, the CDR3 reads TGTGCCAGCAGCTTAGAAAACGCGGGACAGATTATTCGCTTC.

The chain combines TRBV19 with TRBJ1-5; a weak D match, TRBD1 (6 bases). The length of the CDR3 is 15 residues. Germline V gene data show CDR1 as LNHDA and CDR2 as SQIVND (reference sequence). V was cut by 2 bases and J by 6 bases, with 14 bases left in between. CDR3 DNA: TGTGCCAGTAGTATAAAGGGGGGGGCCGTTCAGCCCCAGCATTTT. It specifies CASSIKGGAVQPQHF.

The chain is built from TRBV5-4 and TRBJ2-3; 7 positions match TRBD1. This CDR3 region has 16 residues. Germline V gene lookup returns CDR1 SGHNT and CDR2 YYREEE (reference sequence). V dropped 1 base and J dropped 3; count of bases not matched to a gene: 8. The DNA for the CDR3 is TGTGCCAGCAGCTTGCAAGGGGGCAGAGGTACAGATACGCAGTATTTT. Protein sequence: CASSLQGGRGTDTQYF.

The V call is TRBV28, the J call TRBJ2-7, with 9 nucleotides matching TRBD1. With V trimmed by 6 bases and J by 3 bases, 9 bases remained unmatched. The CDR3 totals 15 residues. Germline lookup yields CDR1 MDHEN and CDR2 SYDVKM. In DNA, the CDR3 is TGTGCCAGCAGCACGACAGGGGGTTTATACTACGAGCAGTACTTC. This codes for CASSTTGGLYYEQYF.

The J gene is TRBJ2-7, the V gene TRBV25-1; D may be TRBD2 (7 bases). Germline CDR1 and CDR2: MGHDK and SYGVNS. V shed 6 bases and J shed 3 bases, with 15 bases lying between them. This CDR3 has 14 residues. CDR3 protein: CASRWGGRIYEQYF. The CDR3 DNA is TGTGCCAGCAGGTGGGGGGGCCGTATCTACGAGCAGTACTTC.

This chain links TRBV9 with TRBJ2-3; no clear D gene. The germline CDR1 and CDR2 sequences are SGDLS and YYNGEE. The CDR3 has 14 amino acids. V lost 0 bases to trimming and J lost 5 bases, with 10 bases between them. CDR3 sequence: CASSVVSYEDTQYF. The CDR3, as DNA: TGTGCCAGCAGCGTAGTTTCCTATGAAGATACGCAGTATTTT.

V usage is TRBV13 and J usage is TRBJ2-7; TRBD2 aligns across 11 bases. V shed 1 base, J shed 3 bases, and the junction held 8 bases outside the gene matches. CDR3 size: 17 residues. Germline V gene lookup returns CDR1 PRHDT and CDR2 FYEKMQ (reference sequence). The CDR3 here is CASSLETSGTSSYEQYF. In nucleotides, the CDR3 is TGTGCCAGCAGCTTAGAGACTAGCGGGACCTCCAGCTACGAGCAGTACTTC.

J is TRBJ2-3 and V is TRBV6-5, with 7 bases aligning to TRBD1. The CDR3 totals 15 residues. Germline V gives CDR1 MNHEY, CDR2 SVGAGI. The V gene end was trimmed by 5 bases and the J gene end by 2 bases; junction bases not matched to a gene: 7. CDR3 region: CASSKTGYHTDTQYF. Here the CDR3 DNA reads TGTGCCAGCAGTAAGACAGGGTATCACACAGATACGCAGTATTTT.

The gene calls are TRBV4-2 and TRBJ2-1, with D possibly being TRBD2 (5 bases). CDR1 and CDR2 (germline): LGHNA, YNFKEQ. V was shortened by 0 bases and J by 9 bases, with 15 bases between the two germline ends. CDR3 length equals 15 residues. The CDR3 region is CASSQEGLGSSEQFF. CDR3 in DNA: TGTGCCAGCAGCCAAGAAGGGCTAGGGAGTAGTGAGCAGTTCTTC.

This clone occurred once. V and J are TRBV9 and TRBJ2-3, with 8 bases aligning to TRBD2. V lost 0 bases, J lost 6 bases, and 9 bases stayed unmatched. Per the germline V gene, CDR1 is SGDLS and CDR2 is YYNGEE. This CDR3 is built from 16 residues. The CDR3, as DNA: TGTGCCAGCAGCGTAGACGAGAGCGGGAGCGTTGATACGCAGTATTTT. This encodes CASSVDESGSVDTQYF.